Listed below are T cell receptor beta chains from one sample, sequenced in a study of T cell repertoires in cytomegalovirus infection. TCRdb reprocessed the reads with MiXCR, giving one entry per CDR3 protein. The profile covers nearly 650,000 distinct CDR3 sequences, with approximately 25% appearing a single time and less than 9.5% taken by the ten largest. Sequencing used CD8+ T cells from PBMCs. Receptors were obtained from a human donor in good health (CMV status not recorded). Some clones in this sample may be carry-over from other donors' samples. Each CDR3 is given with its conserved first and last residue. The D gene is left open where the match is weak. The size field is filled for only some rows; it gives once, few, many or a size class.

>13|.|TRBJ2-3|many|TRBV6-5
TGCGCCAGCAGCCTGACTAGCACAGATACGCAGTATTTT
CASSLTSTDTQYF
>15|.|TRBJ1-1|many|TRBV7-2
TGTGCCAGCAGCTTAGCGGCCAGGGCCGACACTGAAGCTTTCTTT
CASSLAARADTEAFF
>16|.|TRBJ1-6|many|TRBV7-2
TGTGCCAGCAGCTCTTACCCCCTTGCCTATAATTCACCCCTCCACTTT
CASSSYPLAYNSPLHF
>17|TRBD1|TRBJ2-3|few|TRBV7-9
TGTGCCAGCAGGGGTCCACAGGGGCCCCCTAGCACAGATACGCAGTATTTT
CASRGPQGPPSTDTQYF
>11|.|TRBJ1-1|.|TRBV2
TGTGCCAGCACCCGAGGCTACGGAGCTTTCTTT
CASTRGYGAFF
>19|TRBD2|TRBJ2-3|few|TRBV7-2
TGTGCCAGCAGCCCCCCCCTCGGACTAGCGGGGGCCTACACAGATACGCAGTATTTT
CASSPPLGLAGAYTDTQYF
>11|.|TRBJ2-5|.|TRBV29-1
TGCAGCGTTCCCCGGGGCGGGACCCAGTACTTC
CSVPRGGTQYF
>16|TRBD2|TRBJ2-1|many|TRBV7-2
TGTGCCAGCAGCCTGAGCGGGGGTCTCGTCTACAATGAGCAGTTCTTC
CASSLSGGLVYNEQFF
>16|.|TRBJ2-5|.|TRBV7-9
TGTGCCAGCAGCTTGCAAATACAGGGTGTCCCAGAGACCCAGTACTTC
CASSLQIQGVPETQYF
>15|.|TRBJ2-1|.|TRBV19
TGTGCCAGTAGTGACCTAGTGGGGCGGTGGAATGAGCAGTTCTTC
CASSDLVGRWNEQFF
>15|TRBD2|TRBJ2-2|.|TRBV20-1
TGCAGTGCTAGAGATTCGGGACTAGTGGCCGGGGAGCTGTTTTTT
CSARDSGLVAGELFF
>15|TRBD1|TRBJ1-5|.|TRBV7-9
TGTGCCAGCAGCCCCCCGGGACAGGTTAATCAGCCCCAGCATTTT
CASSPPGQVNQPQHF
>12|.|TRBJ1-2|.|TRBV28
TGTGCCAGCAGTAGGGGAGGGGTAGGCTACACCTTC
CASSRGGVGYTF
>16|.|TRBJ2-4|many|TRBV28
TGTGCCAGCAGTTTCGATTCAGGTCAACTAAAAAACATTCAGTACTTC
CASSFDSGQLKNIQYF
>15|.|TRBJ2-3|.|TRBV7-9
TGTGCCAGCAGCTCCGATACTCTTGATCCAGATACGCAGTATTTT
CASSSDTLDPDTQYF
>15|TRBD1|TRBJ1-1|many|TRBV24-1
TGTGCCACCAGTGAGACAGGGGACATGAACACTGAAGCTTTCTTT
CATSETGDMNTEAFF
>15|.|TRBJ1-2|.|TRBV20-1
TGCAGTGCTAGAGACCCTCCCGGGACAAACTATGGCTACACCTTC
CSARDPPGTNYGYTF
>16|.|TRBJ2-1|.|TRBV6-5
TGTGCCAGCAGTTACGGGATTGGGCCCCCAGGCAATGAGCAGTTCTTC
CASSYGIGPPGNEQFF
>14|.|TRBJ1-1|.|TRBV7-8
TGTGCCAGCAGCTTATATGGAATGAACACTGAAGCTTTCTTT
CASSLYGMNTEAFF
>13|TRBD1|TRBJ1-5|.|TRBV20-1
TGCAGTGCGCGGACAGGAAGCAATCAGCCCCAGCATTTT
CSARTGSNQPQHF
>18|TRBD1|TRBJ1-1|.|TRBV6-6
TGTGCCAGCAGTTACGAGATGGGACAGCCAAGGCCGAACACTGAAGCTTTCTTT
CASSYEMGQPRPNTEAFF
>14|.|TRBJ2-4|many|TRBV5-5
TGTGCCAGCAGCTCCGGGACAGCCAAAAACATTCAGTACTTC
CASSSGTAKNIQYF
>14|.|TRBJ2-1|few|TRBV13
TGTGCCAGCAGCACCCGACTGGATCCGGATGAGCAGTTCTTC
CASSTRLDPDEQFF
>16|TRBD1|TRBJ2-1|many|TRBV7-9
TGTGCCAGCAGCCTCCCGGACAGGGAGTTGGGAAATGAGCAGTTCTTC
CASSLPDRELGNEQFF
>16|.|TRBJ2-7|.|TRBV7-6
TGTGCCAGCAGCTTAGTGGACAGCCACACCGACTACGAGCAGTACTTC
CASSLVDSHTDYEQYF
>17|TRBD2|TRBJ2-3|.|TRBV12-3/TRBV12-4
TGTGCCAGCTCCCCTCAGCGGGGGGGATGGGGCACAGATACGCAGTATTTT
CASSPQRGGWGTDTQYF
>11|.|TRBJ2-6|few|TRBV28
TGTGCCAGCAGGGGGGCCAACGTCCTGACTTTC
CASRGANVLTF
>16|.|TRBJ2-5|few|TRBV12-5
TGTGCTAGTGCCCCAGGGGCAGGGGGAGGTTGGGAGACCCAGTACTTC
CASAPGAGGGWETQYF